Sequencing of this T cell receptor beta chain was carried out in a study of post-analysis software for immune sequencing data. Study overall: The patients showed relapsing-remitting, secondary progressive and progressive-relapsing multiple sclerosis courses. General study points: Higher frequency in patients than in controls was seen for roughly 5 TRBV segments, with TRBV5-6, TRBV5-1 and TRBV20-1 among them. Normalized Chao1 diversity was significantly lower in multiple sclerosis patients than in controls.

The CDR3 spans 12 residues. V lost 4 bases, J lost 5 bases, and 7 bases lay in between. Germline CDR1 SNHLY, CDR2 FYNNEI. Every TCR beta cDNA library bore unique molecular identifiers. There were roughly 0.95 to 10 million T cells, and about 540,000 cDNA molecules came from them. TCRdb ran MiXCR on the PCR reads and lists one entry per CDR3 protein. The sample consists of a few hundred thousand distinct CDR3 sequences, less than 40% of them appearing once. This clonotype was observed many times. What it recognizes is unknown. The material sequenced was blood. The V call is TRBV2, the J call TRBJ2-3; no definite D call. The clonotype originates from a girl aged 2-17 years with multiple sclerosis. CDR3 bases: TGTGCCAGCAGTGGCCGTGGAGATACGCAGTATTTT. As protein: CASSGRGDTQYF.